The TCR beta chain described here comes from a study of T cell repertoires in cytomegalovirus infection. As for the study in general: The authors used CMV epitopes that were HLA-C-restricted (recently identified) and HLA-B-restricted (well studied).

Study results and caveats: HLA-C-restricted CMV clonotypes gave the most frequent clonotype in two of eight donors.

On this clonotype itself: Its target is unknown.

Losses at the gene ends were 4 bases for V and 9 bases for J; bases not matched to a gene: 9. The length of the CDR3 is 14 residues. MiXCR was run by TCRdb on the reads, yielding one entry per CDR3 protein. The sample contains about 830,000 distinct CDR3 sequences, approximately 32% of which appear only once. J is TRBJ1-5 and V is TRBV12-3 or TRBV12-4, with 7 bases that match TRBD1. This sequence was found in a human donor in good health (CMV status not recorded). Some clones in this sample may be carry-over from other donors' samples. The sample was cultured CD8+ T cells from PBMCs, taken from culture after CMV antigen stimulation. This CDR3 is CASSSGTVDWPQHF. The CDR3 DNA is TGTGCCAGCAGTTCTGGGACAGTTGATTGGCCCCAGCATTTT.